The T cell receptor (beta chain) under discussion was sequenced for a study of CD4+ T cells in melanoma. General study results and limits: A reported correlation linked neoantigen-specific CD4+ T cells to CD8+, macrophage and B cell function.

Repertoires were generated with immunoSEQ multiplex PCR, while TCRdb's copy carries only in-frame clones and drops some. In the table there are nearly 50,000 clones, about 91% of which are singletons. Notes on this clone: The antigen remains undetermined.

The germline gives CDR1 SGDLS, CDR2 YYNGEE. With V trimmed by 0 bases and J by 3 bases, 2 bases remained unmatched. CDR3 length equals 15 residues. The sequence was obtained from a human donor with melanoma. The chain links TRBV9 to TRBJ2-1, with TRBD1 matching 8 bases. The sample taken for sequencing was peripheral blood. The CDR3 DNA follows: TGTGCCAGCAGCGTAGGGGACAGGCACTACAATGAGCAGTTCTTC. Residues: CASSVGDRHYNEQFF.